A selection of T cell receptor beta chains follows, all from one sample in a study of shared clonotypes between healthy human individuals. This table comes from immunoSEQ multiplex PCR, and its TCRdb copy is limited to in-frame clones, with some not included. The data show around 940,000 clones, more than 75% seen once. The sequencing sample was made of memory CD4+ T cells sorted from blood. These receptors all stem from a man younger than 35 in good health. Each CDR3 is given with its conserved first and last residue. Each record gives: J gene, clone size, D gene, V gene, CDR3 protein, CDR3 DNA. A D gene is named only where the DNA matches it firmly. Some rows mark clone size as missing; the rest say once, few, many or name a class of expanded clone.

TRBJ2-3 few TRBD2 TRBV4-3 CASSQGQGGLADTQYF TGCGCCAGCAGCCAAGGGCAGGGAGGGTTGGCAGATACGCAGTATTTT
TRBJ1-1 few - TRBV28 CASTGNTEAFF TGTGCCAGCACAGGGAACACTGAAGCTTTCTTT
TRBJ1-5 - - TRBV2 CASSETQNNQPQHF TGTGCCAGCAGTGAAACACAGAACAATCAGCCCCAGCATTTT
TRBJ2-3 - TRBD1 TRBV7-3 CASSLTGVTDTQYF TGTGCCAGCAGCTTGACAGGGGTGACAGATACGCAGTATTTT
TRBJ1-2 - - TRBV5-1 CASSSGGADPTNYGYTF TGCGCCAGCAGCTCCGGCGGGGCGGACCCTACTAACTATGGCTACACCTTC
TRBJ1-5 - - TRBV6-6 CASRWGVSDQPQHF TGTGCCAGCAGGTGGGGGGTAAGCGATCAGCCCCAGCATTTT
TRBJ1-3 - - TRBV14 CASSLSRAAGNTIYF TGTGCCAGCAGTCTTAGTCGGGCGGCAGGAAACACCATATATTTT
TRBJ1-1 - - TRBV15 CATSSQQGTEAFF TGTGCCACCAGCAGTCAACAGGGAACTGAAGCTTTCTTT
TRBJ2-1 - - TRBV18 CASSPRQSSYNEQFF TGTGCCAGCTCACCACGGCAGAGCTCCTACAATGAGCAGTTCTTC
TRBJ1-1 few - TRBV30 CAWTGLLNTEAFF TGTGCCTGGACTGGACTCCTGAACACTGAAGCTTTCTTT
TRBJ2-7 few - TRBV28 CASSLSARSSYEQYF TGTGCCAGCAGTTTATCTGCCCGAAGCTCCTACGAGCAGTACTTC
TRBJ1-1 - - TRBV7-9 CASSLSRGTEAFF TGTGCCAGCAGCTTAAGCCGTGGCACTGAAGCTTTCTTT
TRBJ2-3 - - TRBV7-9 CASSSGFGTDTQYF TGTGCCAGCAGTTCGGGGTTCGGCACAGATACGCAGTATTTT
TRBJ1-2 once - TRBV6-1 CASSRTEASYGYTF TGTGCCAGCAGCCGGACGGAGGCCAGCTATGGCTACACCTTC
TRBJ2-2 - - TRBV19 CASSIGGLLAGELFF TGTGCCAGTAGTATTGGGGGACTCCTCGCCGGGGAGCTGTTTTTT
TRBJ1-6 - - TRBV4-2 CASSQDKGRPSSSYNSPLHF TGTGCCAGCAGCCAAGATAAAGGACGGCCATCGAGCTCCTATAATTCACCCCTCCACTTT
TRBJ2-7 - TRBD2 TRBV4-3 CASSQDVASGSQEQYF TGCGCCAGCAGCCAAGATGTGGCTAGCGGGAGTCAAGAGCAGTACTTC
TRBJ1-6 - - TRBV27 CASSLSGNNSPLHF TGTGCCAGCAGTTTGTCAGGGAACAATTCACCCCTCCACTTT
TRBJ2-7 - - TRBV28 CASPPRWQMDYEQYF TGTGCCAGCCCCCCACGGTGGCAGATGGACTACGAGCAGTACTTC
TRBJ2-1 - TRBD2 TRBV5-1 CASSLELAGPWNEQFF TGCGCCAGCAGCTTGGAACTAGCGGGCCCGTGGAATGAGCAGTTCTTC
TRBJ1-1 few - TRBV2 CASSELSRAFF TGTGCCAGCAGTGAATTATCCCGAGCTTTCTTT
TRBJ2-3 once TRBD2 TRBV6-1 CASSVWGLGSTDTQYF TGTGCCAGCAGTGTATGGGGACTAGGTAGCACAGATACGCAGTATTTT